Below, one T cell receptor (beta chain) is given with its context. Its antigen remains unidentified. The data were obtained in a study of cytomegalovirus exposure and HLA in healthy donors. Across the study: A later analysis reported the 90 to 150 validation repertoires used the same platform as the approximately 700 first-cohort repertoires. General study points: A later analysis found first-cohort TCR clusters tended to co-occur in the 130 or so validation repertoires. Reports showed the classifier diagnosing cytomegalovirus status with high specificity and sensitivity.

The assay was immunoSEQ multiplex PCR, and TCRdb's table has in-frame clones only and misses some. The table has approximately 200,000 clones, 80% to 90% seen once; the top ten hold 13%. The donors were in the roughly 130-subject validation cohort, distinct from the roughly 720-subject first cohort. Source material: PBMCs. This receptor was identified in a woman aged 25-40 years in good health and CMV-seropositive.

In DNA form, the CDR3 reads TGCGCCAGCAGCCACGCCCAAGGAGTCGGCACTGAAGCTTTCTTT. It encodes CASSHAQGVGTEAFF. This chain uses TRBV5-1 with TRBJ1-1, with D hard to call. The CDR3 length is 15 residues. The germline V gene encodes CDR1 SGHRS and CDR2 YFSETQ. Trimming took 4 bases from V and 4 from J, leaving 17 bases between them.